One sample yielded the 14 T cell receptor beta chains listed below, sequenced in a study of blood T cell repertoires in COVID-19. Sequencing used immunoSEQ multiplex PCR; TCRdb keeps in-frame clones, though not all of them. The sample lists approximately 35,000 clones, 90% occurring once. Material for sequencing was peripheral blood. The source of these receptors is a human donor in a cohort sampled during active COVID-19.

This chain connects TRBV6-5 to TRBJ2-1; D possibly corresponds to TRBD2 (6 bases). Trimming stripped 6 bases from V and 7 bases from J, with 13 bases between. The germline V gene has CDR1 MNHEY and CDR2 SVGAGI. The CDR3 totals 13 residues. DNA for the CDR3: TGTGCCAGCAGCCTCGGGAGTAGGAATGAGCAGTTCTTC. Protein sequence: CASSLGSRNEQFF.

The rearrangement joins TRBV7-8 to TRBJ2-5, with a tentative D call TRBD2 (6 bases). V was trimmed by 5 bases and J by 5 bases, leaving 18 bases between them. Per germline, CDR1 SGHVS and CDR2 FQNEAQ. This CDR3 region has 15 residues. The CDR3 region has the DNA TGTGCCAGCAGCCCAGGGACTTTCGATGGGGAGACCCAGTACTTC. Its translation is CASSPGTFDGETQYF.

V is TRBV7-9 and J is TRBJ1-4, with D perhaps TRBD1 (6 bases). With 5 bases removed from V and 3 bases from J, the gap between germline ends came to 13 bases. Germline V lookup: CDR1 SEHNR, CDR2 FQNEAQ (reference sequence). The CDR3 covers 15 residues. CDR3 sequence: CASSPLGGPNEKLFF. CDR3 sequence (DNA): TGTGCCAGCAGCCCCCTTGGGGGCCCTAATGAAAAACTGTTTTTT.

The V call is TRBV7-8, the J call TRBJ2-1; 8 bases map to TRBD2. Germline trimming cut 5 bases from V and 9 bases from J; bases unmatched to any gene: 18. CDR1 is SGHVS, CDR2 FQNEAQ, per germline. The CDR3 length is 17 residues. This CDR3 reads CASSATPGGAGGGEQFF. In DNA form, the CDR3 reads TGTGCCAGCAGCGCAACCCCCGGAGGCGCGGGGGGAGGTGAGCAGTTCTTC. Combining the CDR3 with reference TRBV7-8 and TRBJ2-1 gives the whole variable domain GAGVSQSPRYKVAKRGQDVALRCDPISGHVSLFWYQQALGQGPEFLTYFQNEAQLDKSGLPSDRFFAERPEGSVSTLKIQRTQQEDSAVYLCASSATPGGAGGGEQFFGPGTRLTVL.

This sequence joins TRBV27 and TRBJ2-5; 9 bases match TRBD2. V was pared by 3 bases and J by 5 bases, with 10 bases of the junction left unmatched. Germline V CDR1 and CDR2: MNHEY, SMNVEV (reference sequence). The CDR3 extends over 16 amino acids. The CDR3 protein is CASSFGREGPEETQYF. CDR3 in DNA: TGTGCCAGCAGTTTTGGGCGGGAGGGCCCGGAGGAGACCCAGTACTTC.

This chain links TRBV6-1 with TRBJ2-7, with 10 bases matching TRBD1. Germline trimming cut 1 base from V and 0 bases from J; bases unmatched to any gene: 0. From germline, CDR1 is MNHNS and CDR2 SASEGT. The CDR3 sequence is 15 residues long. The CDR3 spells CASSEGTGGSYEQYF. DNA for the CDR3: TGTGCCAGCAGTGAAGGGACAGGGGGCTCCTACGAGCAGTACTTC.

The CDR3 reads CASSRPGTATYEQYF. CDR3 bases: TGTGCCAGCAGTCGTCCAGGGACAGCAACCTACGAGCAGTACTTC. The chain links TRBV28 to TRBJ2-7, with 7 nucleotides matching TRBD1. The CDR3 totals 15 residues. Germline lookup yields CDR1 MDHEN and CDR2 SYDVKM. V lost 5 bases to trimming and J lost 2 bases; unmatched junction nucleotides: 9. The variable domain in full, with the rest retrieved from reference TRBV28 and TRBJ2-7, is DVKVTQSSRYLVKRTGEKVFLECVQDMDHENMFWYRQDPGLGLRLIYFSYDVKMKEKGDIPEGYSVSREKKERFSLILESASTNQTSMYLCASSRPGTATYEQYFGPGTRLTVT.

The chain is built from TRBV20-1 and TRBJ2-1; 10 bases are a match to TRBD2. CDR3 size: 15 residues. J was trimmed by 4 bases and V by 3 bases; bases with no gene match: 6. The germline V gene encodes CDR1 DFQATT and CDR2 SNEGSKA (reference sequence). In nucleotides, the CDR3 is TGCAGTGCTAGTCGACCGGGACTAGCGTACAATGAGCAGTTCTTC. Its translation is CSASRPGLAYNEQFF.

CDR3 residues: CASSPTGPSTDTQYF. DNA of the CDR3: TGTGCCAGTAGTCCGACAGGGCCCAGCACAGATACGCAGTATTTT. The chain links TRBV19 to TRBJ2-3, with TRBD1 matching over 7 bases. The CDR3 is made up of 15 amino acids. In germline, CDR1 is LNHDA, CDR2 SQIVND (reference sequence). Germline trimming cut 5 bases from V and 0 bases from J; bases unmatched to any gene: 5.

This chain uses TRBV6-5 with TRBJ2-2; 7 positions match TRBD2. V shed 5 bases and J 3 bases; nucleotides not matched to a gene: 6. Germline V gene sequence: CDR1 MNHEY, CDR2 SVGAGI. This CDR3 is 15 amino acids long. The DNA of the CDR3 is TGTGCCAGCAGTCCGGGACGGGGGGACACCGGGGAGCTGTTTTTT. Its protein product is CASSPGRGDTGELFF.

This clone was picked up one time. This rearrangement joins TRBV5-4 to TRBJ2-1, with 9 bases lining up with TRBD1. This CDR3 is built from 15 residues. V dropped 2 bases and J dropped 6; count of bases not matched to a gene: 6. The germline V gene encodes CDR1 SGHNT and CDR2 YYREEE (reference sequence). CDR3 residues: CASSLGTGRTNEQFF. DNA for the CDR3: TGTGCCAGCAGCTTAGGGACAGGGAGAACCAATGAGCAGTTCTTC.

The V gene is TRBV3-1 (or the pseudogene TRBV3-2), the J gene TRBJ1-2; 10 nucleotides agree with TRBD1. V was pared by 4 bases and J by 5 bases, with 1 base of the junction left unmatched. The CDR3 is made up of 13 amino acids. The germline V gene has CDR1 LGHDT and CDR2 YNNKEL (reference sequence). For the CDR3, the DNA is TGTGCCAGCAGCCGACAGGGGGCGTATGGCTACACCTTC. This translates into CASSRQGAYGYTF.

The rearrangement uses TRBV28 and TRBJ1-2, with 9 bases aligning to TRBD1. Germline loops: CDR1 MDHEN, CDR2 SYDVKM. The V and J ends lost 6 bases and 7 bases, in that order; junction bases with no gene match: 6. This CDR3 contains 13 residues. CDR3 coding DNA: TGTGCCAGCAGGGGGGGACAGGGCGGTGGCTACACCTTC. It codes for CASRGGQGGGYTF.

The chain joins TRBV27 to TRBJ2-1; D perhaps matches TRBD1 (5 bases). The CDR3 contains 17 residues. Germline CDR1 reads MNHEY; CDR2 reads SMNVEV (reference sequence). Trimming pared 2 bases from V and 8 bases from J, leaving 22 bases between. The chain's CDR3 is CASSLDSRITGWDEQFF. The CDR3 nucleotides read TGTGCCAGCAGTTTAGATAGCAGAATAACAGGTTGGGATGAGCAGTTCTTC.